This TCR beta chain was profiled in a study of identical twins. TCRdb recomputed calls from the 5' RACE reads with MiXCR, one row per CDR3 protein. In the table there are about 810,000 distinct CDR3 sequences, 12% of which are singletons. A remark on this clonotype: Its specificity is not known.

The CDR3 is 14 residues long. V dropped 1 base and J dropped 1 base, with 10 bases sitting between them. Per germline, CDR1 SQVTM and CDR2 ANQGSEA. Study conclusions and caveats: Models came in too low on out-of-frame TCR alpha sharing in monozygotic twins.

The data also belong to a second study, concerning yellow fever vaccine responses in identical twins. That paper adds: Twins reportedly had a vaccine T cell response that seemed partly convergent, partly personalized.

The sequence was obtained from a woman aged 18-30 years in good health. Sample: PBMCs. The chain couples TRBV29-1 to TRBJ1-1; unclear D gene. CDR3 coding DNA: TGCAGCGTTGAAGTGGGCGAGCCGAACACTGAAGCTTTCTTT. As protein: CSVEVGEPNTEAFF.